These 24 T cell receptor beta chains originate from one sample sequenced in a study of somatic mutations in cytotoxic T cells in rheumatoid arthritis. Method: immunoSEQ multiplex PCR; TCRdb's copy keeps in-frame clones and lacks some. This table holds about 6,700 clones, about 75% found once. The specimen sequenced was CD8+ T cells sorted from blood. These receptors were obtained from a woman aged 55-70 years in good health.

A few counts support this clone. The germline gene is not matched at one end of the junction; a read error may be the cause. This sequence joins TRBV28 and TRBJ2-1, with a possible D match to TRBD2 (6 bases). CDR1 is MDHEN and CDR2 is SYDVKM in the germline V gene. This CDR3 is 15 amino acids long. CDR3 sequence: CASRPGGVSYKEQFF. The CDR3 DNA is TGTGCCAGCAGGCCCGGGGGAGTCTCCTACAAAGAGCAGTTCTTC.

The chain recombines TRBV11-2 with TRBJ2-7; 7 bases agree with TRBD2. The germline V gene encodes CDR1 SGHAT and CDR2 FQNNGV. Unmatched junction bases numbered 6, after V lost 3 bases and J lost 1 base. CDR3 size: 15 residues. The CDR3 protein is CASSLGGGPSYEQYF. The CDR3 DNA sequence: TGTGCCAGCAGCTTGGGGGGAGGGCCGTCCTACGAGCAGTACTTC.

The genes are TRBV19 and TRBJ1-1; 7 bases match TRBD1. V lost 8 bases, J lost 1 base, and 4 bases stayed unmatched. Germline CDR1 LNHDA, CDR2 SQIVND (reference sequence). The CDR3 consists of 13 residues. DNA for the CDR3: TGTGCCAGTGGAGACAGGGAGAACACTGAAGCTTTCTTT. Protein sequence: CASGDRENTEAFF. The variable domain in full, with the rest retrieved from reference TRBV19 and TRBJ1-1, is DGGITQSPKYLFRKEGQNVTLSCEQNLNHDAMYWYRQDPGQGLRLIYYSQIVNDFQKGDIAEGYSVSREKKESFPLTVTSAQKNPTAFYLCASGDRENTEAFFGQGTRLTVV.

The chain has TRBV6-1 and TRBJ2-1; TRBD2 matches 9 bases. Germline CDR1 reads MNHNS; CDR2 reads SASEGT. The CDR3 contains 19 residues. The ends lost 4 bases at V and 5 bases at J; junction bases unmatched: 18. CDR3 sequence: CASSGFGLAGIIPHNEQFF. Here the CDR3 DNA reads TGTGCCAGCAGTGGTTTCGGGCTAGCGGGAATTATCCCTCACAATGAGCAGTTCTTC.

The J gene is TRBJ2-7, the V gene TRBV27; 7 nucleotides align to TRBD1. CDR1 and CDR2 from the germline V gene are MNHEY and SMNVEV (reference sequence). Trimming at V came to 5 bases and at J to 2 bases, leaving 6 bases not matched to a gene. The CDR3 contains 14 residues. The CDR3 nucleotides read TGTGCCAGCAGTCCCTGGGACAGCACCTACGAGCAGTACTTC. Its translation is CASSPWDSTYEQYF.

This chain joins TRBV7-9 and TRBJ1-6, with TRBD1 matching 10 bases. Per germline, CDR1 SEHNR and CDR2 FQNEAQ (reference sequence). The CDR3 spans 18 residues. J was trimmed by 3 bases and V by 2 bases; bases with no gene match: 7. The chain's CDR3 is CASSLPTGGADYNSPLHF. Written as DNA, the CDR3 is TGTGCCAGCAGCTTACCGACAGGGGGCGCGGACTATAATTCACCCCTCCACTTT.

The V gene is TRBV9, the J gene TRBJ2-3, with 7 bases that match TRBD1. Per the germline V gene, CDR1 is SGDLS and CDR2 is YYNGEE. This CDR3 has 16 amino acids. V trimming: 3 bases; J trimming: 0 bases; junction bases outside the gene matches: 7. For the CDR3, the DNA is TGTGCCAGCAGCGCCCCGAGGACAGGAAGCACAGATACGCAGTATTTT. Translated, it gives CASSAPRTGSTDTQYF. Supplemented by reference TRBV9 and TRBJ2-3, the full variable domain reads DSGVTQTPKHLITATGQRVTLRCSPRSGDLSVYWYQQSLDQGLQFLIQYYNGEERAKGNILERFSAQQFPDLHSELNLSSLELGDSALYFCASSAPRTGSTDTQYFGPGTRLTVL.

The rearrangement joins TRBV4-3 to TRBJ2-7, with a weak D call TRBD2 (6 bases). The CDR3 spans 16 residues. Per the germline V gene, CDR1 is LGHNA and CDR2 is YSLEER. V was shortened by 4 bases and J by 1 base, with 17 bases between the two germline ends. DNA for the CDR3: TGCGCCAGCAGCCTCCTAGAGACTAGTCCGTCCTACGAGCAGTACTTC. Its translation: CASSLLETSPSYEQYF.

This clone was seen once. J is TRBJ1-5 and V is TRBV19; the match to TRBD1 covers 7 bases. The ends lost 7 bases at V and 6 bases at J; junction bases unmatched: 9. CDR1 LNHDA and CDR2 SQIVND come from the germline V gene (reference sequence). The CDR3 contains 14 residues. CDR3 nucleotide sequence: TGTGCCAGTACCTACAGGGGTTTGGGTCAGCCCCAGCATTTT. This codes for CASTYRGLGQPQHF. Full variable domain (missing parts from reference TRBV19 and TRBJ1-5): DGGITQSPKYLFRKEGQNVTLSCEQNLNHDAMYWYRQDPGQGLRLIYYSQIVNDFQKGDIAEGYSVSREKKESFPLTVTSAQKNPTAFYLCASTYRGLGQPQHFGDGTRLSIL.

The V gene is TRBV4-1, the J gene TRBJ2-1; D is possibly TRBD2 (5 bases). V lost 0 bases and J lost 4, with 10 bases in between. This CDR3 has 15 amino acids. The germline CDR1 and CDR2 sequences are MGHRA and YSYEKL. In nucleotides, the CDR3 is TGCGCCAGCAGCCAAGAGCTTCGGGATTACAATGAGCAGTTCTTC. It yields the protein CASSQELRDYNEQFF.

The genes are TRBV7-9 and TRBJ2-7; D may be TRBD2 (6 bases). The CDR3 has 14 residues. V was clipped by 6 bases and J by 0 bases, with 12 bases between them. Germline CDR1 reads SEHNR; CDR2 reads FQNEAQ (reference sequence). CDR3 amino acids: CASRLEGSSYEQYF. The DNA of the CDR3 is TGTGCCAGCAGATTGGAGGGTAGCTCCTACGAGCAGTACTTC.

The chain joins TRBV27 to TRBJ1-5; 8 bases line up with TRBD1. The CDR3 is made up of 15 amino acids. V lost 3 bases, J lost 1 base, and 2 bases stayed unmatched. Germline V CDR1 and CDR2: MNHEY, SMNVEV (reference sequence). The CDR3 sequence is CASSLDRESNQPQHF. CDR3 nucleotide sequence: TGTGCCAGCAGTTTGGACAGGGAGAGCAATCAGCCCCAGCATTTT.

This rearrangement joins TRBV10-1 to TRBJ2-3, with 10 bases that match TRBD2. V lost 4 bases to trimming and J lost 2 bases; unmatched junction nucleotides: 6. This CDR3 is 16 amino acids long. From germline, CDR1 is WNHNN and CDR2 SYGVQD (reference sequence). CDR3 bases: TGCGCCAGCAGTGGACCGACTAGCGGGTACACAGATACGCAGTATTTT. As protein: CASSGPTSGYTDTQYF.

The chain employs TRBV9 and TRBJ2-2, with D possibly being TRBD2 (5 bases). Germline CDR1 is SGDLS and CDR2 is YYNGEE. This CDR3 has 16 residues. Trimming took 0 bases from V and 3 from J, leaving 12 bases between them. The CDR3, as DNA: TGTGCCAGCAGCGTAGAGTCTGGCGGGTACACCGGGGAGCTGTTTTTT. Protein product: CASSVESGGYTGELFF.

The chain links TRBV28 to TRBJ1-4, with TRBD1 identical over 8 bases. CDR1 and CDR2 (germline): MDHEN, SYDVKM. Losses at the gene ends were 7 bases for V and 5 bases for J; bases not matched to a gene: 15. CDR3 size: 17 residues. CDR3 in amino acids: CASTPRAQGAWNEKLFF. DNA for the CDR3: TGTGCCAGCACCCCCCGAGCCCAGGGGGCTTGGAATGAAAAACTGTTTTTT.

CDR3 in amino acids: CASSLAQGARDTQYF. CDR3 DNA sequence: TGCGCCAGCAGCTTGGCACAGGGGGCAAGGGATACGCAGTATTTT. This chain uses TRBV5-1 with TRBJ2-3; 9 positions agree with TRBD1. The CDR3 has 15 residues. The germline gives CDR1 SGHRS, CDR2 YFSETQ. After removal of 0 bases from V and 6 bases from J, the junction contained 5 bases not matched to a gene.

This rearrangement joins TRBV2 to TRBJ1-1; weak D call: TRBD1 (6 bases). The length of the CDR3 is 13 residues. Trimming pared 7 bases from V and 3 bases from J, leaving 12 bases between. Germline CDR1 reads SNHLY; CDR2 reads FYNNEI. The CDR3, as DNA: TGTGCCAGCATGATGACAGGTTACACTGAAGCTTTCTTT. As protein: CASMMTGYTEAFF.

V gene TRBV21-1 combines with J gene TRBJ1-1; no DNA check was done on the table's D call, TRBD1. TRBV21-1 is reported as a pseudogene. The CDR3 is made up of 16 amino acids. Written as DNA, the CDR3 is TGTGCCAGCAACCCGAATGAGGACAGCCTTAACACTGAAGCTTTCTTT. Amino acids: CASNPNEDSLNTEAFF.

The gene calls are TRBV5-6 and TRBJ1-5, with TRBD1 matching 7 bases. The CDR3 is made up of 14 amino acids. Germline V gene sequence: CDR1 SGHDT, CDR2 YYEEEE. J lost 5 bases, V lost 2 bases, and 4 bases had no gene match. The CDR3, as DNA: TGTGCCAGCAGCTTAAGACAGGGCTATCAGCCCCAGCATTTT. Encoded protein: CASSLRQGYQPQHF.

The chain has TRBV28 and TRBJ1-4; TRBD1 matches at 9 bases. Germline trimming cut 8 bases from V and 7 bases from J; bases unmatched to any gene: 5. This CDR3 contains 13 residues. Germline assignment: CDR1 MDHEN and CDR2 SYDVKM. The CDR3 DNA reads TGTGCCAGCGGGGGACAGGGAGCTGAAAAACTGTTTTTT. It translates to CASGGQGAEKLFF.

This clone was detected once. The sample carries other DNA sequences with the same CDR3. V gene TRBV10-3 combines with J gene TRBJ2-5; D not resolved. The J call is in doubt because the DNA end fits TRBJ2-7 better. The V gene's germline CDR1 is ENHRY and CDR2 SYGVKD. CDR3 length: 11 amino acids. The CDR3 here is CAIRDMYEQYF. The CDR3 nucleotides read TGTGCCATCAGAGACATGTACGAGCAGTACTTC.

This clone was seen a single time. J is TRBJ2-3 and V is TRBV5-4; 14 bases map to TRBD2. The V segment lost 3 bases and the J segment 1 base; nucleotides outside the gene matches: 13. The germline CDR1 and CDR2 sequences are SGHNT and YYREEE (reference sequence). This CDR3 contains 20 residues. CDR3 DNA sequence: TGTGCCAGCAGCTGGGCGGGACTAGCGGGAGTACGGGGGGGCACAGATACGCAGTATTTT. This sequence encodes CASSWAGLAGVRGGTDTQYF.

The rearrangement uses TRBV4-3 and TRBJ2-7, with TRBD2 as a possible D gene (5 bases). The V gene's germline CDR1 is LGHNA and CDR2 YSLEER. The V gene lost 1 base and the J gene lost 5 bases, with 18 bases spanning the gap. CDR3 length equals 16 residues. The DNA for the CDR3 is TGCGCCAGCAGCCAAGCCGAGGGAGTATTTTTGGACGAGCAGTACTTC. As protein: CASSQAEGVFLDEQYF.

This clone is classed as medium-sized (0.01 to 0.1%). The chain employs TRBV4-3 and TRBJ1-4, with a tentative D call TRBD1 (6 bases). There are 16 residues in the CDR3. The germline V gene has CDR1 LGHNA and CDR2 YSLEER. Trimming pared 0 bases from V and 7 bases from J, leaving 15 bases between. The CDR3 DNA follows: TGCGCCAGCAGCCAAGATAGGGGAACAGGGAGTGAAAAACTGTTTTTT. Its protein product is CASSQDRGTGSEKLFF.